Presented here are 26 T cell receptor beta chains from one specimen sequenced in a study of OX40 agonist ivuxolimab in advanced cancers. The library was prepared using the immunoSEQ multiplex PCR assay. TCRdb holds this immuneACCESS table with in-frame rearrangements only. Some clones are missing; in checked studies, unresolved V genes explain under half, and the rest has no known cause. The table for this sample lists more than 85,000 clones; around nine tenths of them were counted only once. Roughly 0.5% of the sample goes to the ten largest clones. The specimen was CD4+ or CD8+ T cells sorted from blood, collected in a trial of the OX40 agonist ivuxolimab. The receptors stem from an adult with an advanced solid tumor such as melanoma, head and neck, liver or kidney cancer.

The rearrangement links TRBV5-6 to TRBJ1-5; a weak D match, TRBD1 (5 bases). Trimming removed 1 base at V and 5 bases at J, with 10 bases between. CDR1 is SGHDT and CDR2 is YYEEEE in the germline V gene. The CDR3 is 14 residues long. The CDR3 sequence: CASSLSGGDQPQHF. CDR3 in DNA: TGTGCCAGCAGCTTGTCGGGGGGAGATCAGCCCCAGCATTTT.

V usage is TRBV5-8 and J usage is TRBJ2-7, with 8 positions matching TRBD1. There are 14 residues in the CDR3. V lost 0 bases and J lost 5; bases outside the gene matches: 4. Per the germline V gene, CDR1 is SGHTS and CDR2 is YDEGEE. The CDR3 DNA reads as TGTGCCAGCAGCTTGGGACAGGGGTTCCACGAGCAGTACTTC. This codes for CASSLGQGFHEQYF.

This clone was picked up one time. The rearrangement joins TRBV2 to TRBJ1-5; a weak D match, TRBD1 (5 bases). The germline gives CDR1 SNHLY, CDR2 FYNNEI. The CDR3 has 14 amino acids. Trimming took 4 bases from V and 6 from J, leaving 13 bases between them. DNA of the CDR3: TGTGCCAGCAGTGGATTCGTTGGGGGTCAGCCCCAGCATTTT. This encodes CASSGFVGGQPQHF.

The CDR3 nucleotides read TGTGCCAGTCGATCAACCGGGACAGGAGCTTTCTTT. It encodes CASRSTGTGAFF. This rearrangement joins TRBV19 to TRBJ1-1, with 8 bases aligning to TRBD1. The trim removed 8 bases at V and 10 bases at J, leaving 9 bases unmatched. The CDR3 consists of 12 residues. Germline loops: CDR1 LNHDA, CDR2 SQIVND (reference sequence).

This clone showed up just once. The chain joins TRBV6-1 to TRBJ2-3, with D maybe TRBD2 (6 bases). Germline CDR1 and CDR2: MNHNS and SASEGT. This CDR3 is built from 14 residues. The V and J ends lost 7 bases and 1 base respectively, with 12 bases between them. The CDR3 DNA follows: TGTGCCAGCAACTCCTGGGGGGGCACAGATACGCAGTATTTT. It translates to CASNSWGGTDTQYF.

CDR3 nucleotide sequence: TGTGCCAGCAGCCCGCCGAGCGGCTACAATGAGCAGTTCTTC. It is translated as CASSPPSGYNEQFF. The V gene is TRBV7-3, the J gene TRBJ2-1; possibly TRBD2 for D (5 bases). CDR1 SGHTA and CDR2 FQGTGA come from the germline V gene. The V gene lost 5 bases and the J gene lost 3 bases, with 11 bases spanning the gap. This CDR3 contains 14 residues. Filled out from reference TRBV7-3 and TRBJ2-1, the complete variable domain reads GAGVSQTPSNKVTEKGKYVELRCDPISGHTALYWYRQSLGQGPEFLIYFQGTGAADDSGLPNDRFFAVRPEGSVSTLKIQRTERGDSAVYLCASSPPSGYNEQFFGPGTRLTVL.

The chain employs TRBV6-1 and TRBJ1-4, with D maybe TRBD1 (6 bases). V lost 6 bases and J lost 2, with 13 bases in between. The CDR3 totals 15 residues. Germline V gene sequence: CDR1 MNHNS, CDR2 SASEGT. The CDR3 sequence is CASSLTGITNEKLFF. CDR3 sequence (DNA): TGTGCCAGCAGCCTAACAGGGATTACTAATGAAAAACTGTTTTTT.

This clone has only a few counts. The genes are TRBV11-2 and TRBJ1-1, with no clear D. The CDR3 loop spans 14 amino acids. Trimming removed 3 bases from V and 4 bases from J, with 12 bases in between. Per the germline V gene, CDR1 is SGHAT and CDR2 is FQNNGV. The chain's CDR3 is CASSLRGRITEAFF. As DNA, the CDR3 is TGTGCCAGCAGCTTGCGGGGTCGAATCACTGAAGCTTTCTTT.

The chain uses TRBV7-9 and TRBJ2-3; D remains unclear. Germline V gives CDR1 SEHNR, CDR2 FQNEAQ (reference sequence). With 1 base removed from V and 5 bases from J, the gap between germline ends came to 13 bases. The CDR3 is 15 residues long. CDR3 region: CASSLGWTLGDTQYF. The CDR3 nucleotides are TGTGCCAGCAGCTTAGGCTGGACCCTCGGAGATACGCAGTATTTT.

This clone was seen a few times. The V and J genes are TRBV5-4 and TRBJ2-7; 8 bases fit TRBD1. Looked up from germline, CDR1 is SGHNT and CDR2 is YYREEE (reference sequence). Trimming removed 4 bases from V and 2 bases from J; junction bases left unmatched: 5. The CDR3 spans 14 residues. Written as DNA, the CDR3 is TGTGCCAGCAGCCCCCGGACAGGGACCTACGAGCAGTACTTC. Residues: CASSPRTGTYEQYF. Together with reference TRBV5-4 and TRBJ2-7, the CDR3 gives the full variable domain: ETGVTQSPTHLIKTRGQQVTLRCSSQSGHNTVSWYQQALGQGPQFIFQYYREEENGRGNFPPRFSGLQFPNYSSELNVNALELDDSALYLCASSPRTGTYEQYFGPGTRLTVT.

This clone was recorded only once. This chain connects TRBV6-5 to TRBJ1-1; possible D gene TRBD1, 6 bases. The CDR3 has 15 amino acids. Germline CDR1 and CDR2: MNHEY and SVGAGI. The V end lost 4 bases, the J end lost 0 bases, and 12 bases lay between the germline ends. The CDR3, as DNA: TGTGCCAGCAGTTTGAACAGGGATATGAACACTGAAGCTTTCTTT. Its translation is CASSLNRDMNTEAFF.

This clone was seen a single time. The chain is built from TRBV19 and TRBJ2-5; D gene unclear. CDR1 and CDR2 from the germline V gene are LNHDA and SQIVND (reference sequence). Trimming took 8 bases from V and 4 from J, leaving 17 bases between them. This CDR3 is 14 amino acids long. The CDR3 reads CASSAAGRRETQYF. CDR3 nucleotide sequence: TGTGCCAGTTCCGCAGCTGGGCGGAGAGAGACCCAGTACTTC.

The rearrangement links TRBV28 to TRBJ1-1, with no clear D. This CDR3 region has 13 residues. V lost 4 bases to trimming and J lost 7 bases, with 13 bases between them. The germline V gene has CDR1 MDHEN and CDR2 SYDVKM. The CDR3 loop is CASSSPNQVEAFF. CDR3 bases: TGTGCCAGCAGTTCCCCCAATCAAGTTGAAGCTTTCTTT.

Only a few counts were recorded for this clone. The rearrangement links TRBV5-1 to TRBJ1-1; perhaps TRBD1 as D (5 bases). Germline V gene lookup returns CDR1 SGHRS and CDR2 YFSETQ. This CDR3 has 15 residues. V shed 4 bases and J shed 1 base, with 14 bases lying between them. Here the CDR3 DNA reads TGCGCCAGCAGCACGGACCCCCAGGGGAACACTGAAGCTTTCTTT. Its translation is CASSTDPQGNTEAFF. Filled out from reference TRBV5-1 and TRBJ1-1, the complete variable domain reads KAGVTQTPRYLIKTRGQQVTLSCSPISGHRSVSWYQQTPGQGLQFLFEYFSETQRNKGNFPGRFSGRQFSNSRSEMNVSTLELGDSALYLCASSTDPQGNTEAFFGQGTRLTVV.

The genes are TRBV15 and TRBJ2-3; 14 bases align to TRBD2. Germline CDR1 and CDR2: LNHNV and YYDKDF (reference sequence). This CDR3 has 20 amino acids. V lost 2 bases, J lost 0 bases, and 10 bases stayed unmatched. The chain's CDR3 is CATSRPWGLAGDSSTDTQYF. The CDR3, as DNA: TGTGCCACCAGCAGACCGTGGGGACTAGCGGGGGACTCTAGCACAGATACGCAGTATTTT.

This clone was picked up one time. V usage is TRBV6-5 and J usage is TRBJ2-1, with unresolved D. There are 15 residues in the CDR3. Trimming took 4 bases from V and 5 from J, leaving 15 bases between them. The germline gives CDR1 MNHEY, CDR2 SVGAGI. The CDR3 DNA is TGTGCCAGCAGTTCCCCTTCCTACGCAAACAATGAGCAGTTCTTC. Amino acids: CASSSPSYANNEQFF.

The chain carries TRBV5-1 and TRBJ1-4, with 7 bases fitting TRBD1. Germline V CDR1 and CDR2: SGHRS, YFSETQ. This CDR3 region has 14 residues. V shed 2 bases, J shed 6 bases, and the junction held 4 bases outside the gene matches. In nucleotides, the CDR3 is TGCGCCAGCAGCTTAGGGGGCCGCGATGAAAAACTGTTTTTT. It specifies CASSLGGRDEKLFF.

This chain uses TRBV18 with TRBJ2-2; a weak D match, TRBD1 (6 bases). Trimming left V 3 bases short and J 5 bases short, with 10 bases between. Germline CDR1 and CDR2: KGHSH and LQKENI. The CDR3 consists of 14 residues. Here the CDR3 reads CASSPQGRTGELFF. The CDR3 coding sequence is TGTGCCAGCTCACCGCAGGGGCGGACCGGGGAGCTGTTTTTT.

The chain is built from TRBV7-2 and TRBJ1-1, with D uncertain. Germline V lookup: CDR1 SGHTA, CDR2 FQGNSA. The V end lost 1 base, the J end lost 1 base, and 7 bases lay between the germline ends. The CDR3 extends over 14 amino acids. CDR3 DNA: TGTGCCAGCAGCTTAGTGGTGGGGAACACTGAAGCTTTCTTT. Translating it yields CASSLVVGNTEAFF.

The chain links TRBV7-6 to TRBJ2-1, with D possibly being TRBD2 (7 bases). V was pared by 3 bases and J by 3 bases, with 12 bases between. Germline V lookup: CDR1 SGHVS, CDR2 FNYEAQ. This CDR3 spans 15 amino acids. The DNA of the CDR3 is TGTGCCAGCAGCTTGGGCGGGGGCGGCTACAATGAGCAGTTCTTC. The encoded protein is CASSLGGGGYNEQFF.

This clone was found once. Here the CDR3 DNA reads TGTGCCAGCAGTTTATCTGGAGTTAGATACAATGAGCAGTTCTTC. As protein: CASSLSGVRYNEQFF. The chain carries TRBV27 and TRBJ2-1, with D hard to call. CDR1 and CDR2 from the germline V gene are MNHEY and SMNVEV (reference sequence). CDR3 length equals 15 residues. The germline V and J ends were trimmed by 0 bases and 4 bases, with 10 bases remaining between them.

This sequence joins TRBV7-9 and TRBJ2-5, with 7 bases identical to TRBD1. V shed 5 bases and J 3 bases; nucleotides not matched to a gene: 3. From germline, CDR1 is SEHNR and CDR2 FQNEAQ (reference sequence). CDR3 length equals 13 residues. CDR3 nucleotide sequence: TGTGCCAGCAGCCTAGGGACAGAAGAGACCCAGTACTTC. Amino acid sequence: CASSLGTEETQYF.

The V call is TRBV9, the J call TRBJ2-2; the D gene could be TRBD1 or TRBD2 (6 bases each). Germline V lookup: CDR1 SGDLS, CDR2 YYNGEE. The CDR3 has 16 amino acids. The V end was cut by 4 bases, the J end by 8 bases, with 21 bases between. DNA of the CDR3: TGTGCCAGCAGCACAACTAGTGGGGGGCCCTCGGGGGAGCTGTTTTTT. Its translation: CASSTTSGGPSGELFF.

Here the CDR3 DNA reads TGTGCCAGCAGCCTCGGACTAGCGGGGTCAACCTACAATGAGCAGTTCTTC. This translates into CASSLGLAGSTYNEQFF. The genes are TRBV5-4 and TRBJ2-1; 12 bases are a match to TRBD2. The CDR3 consists of 17 residues. From germline, CDR1 is SGHNT and CDR2 YYREEE (reference sequence). The ends lost 4 bases at V and 2 bases at J; junction bases unmatched: 7.

This clone was seen once. This chain joins TRBV6-5 and TRBJ1-2; D unclear. The germline V gene has CDR1 MNHEY and CDR2 SVGAGI. The CDR3 is 14 amino acids. Trimming took 2 bases from V and 4 from J, leaving 11 bases between them. This CDR3 reads CASSYQAHSYGYTF. CDR3 nucleotides: TGTGCCAGCAGTTACCAGGCACACAGCTATGGCTACACCTTC.

This sequence joins TRBV5-6 and TRBJ1-6; D perhaps matches TRBD1 (5 bases). This CDR3 has 14 amino acids. The V gene's germline CDR1 is SGHDT and CDR2 YYEEEE. V was shortened by 4 bases and J by 14 bases, with 19 bases between the two germline ends. The CDR3 coding sequence is TGTGCCAGCAGCAAAAGGGGCAGAGCTTTATCCCTCCACTTT. Its protein product is CASSKRGRALSLHF.